This TCR beta chain was sequenced for a study of blood T cells in healthy people across ages (dated by TCRdb to about 2015). Notes on the research overall: Template switching captured roughly one uniquely barcoded TCR beta cDNA molecule per two T cells in model experiments. Age-related changes in TCR beta repertoire diversity were measured in the study by deep sequencing normalized with unique cDNA molecular identifiers. Four age groups were formed from the donors: young (average approximately 15 years), middle-aged (approximately 40), aged (over 55) and long-lived (82). To avoid experimental bias, donors of different ages were spread randomly across the sequencing lanes. For two donors (one aged 18 to 29 and one aged 80 or older), the study analyzed two additional independent replicas of 1 million unique cDNA reads from the same blood draw.

Paper-wide results and their limitations: The long-lived group showed more naive CD4+ T cells, fewer expanded clones and increased TCR diversity than the aged group, suggesting age selection. As age increased, observed TCR beta diversity per million T cells dropped in a roughly linear way, and a significant reduction was already evident by age roughly 36. Because donor CMV infection status was unknown, age-related changes in expanded clonotypes were potentially confounded. Total diversity estimates from one million sequenced T cells were considered lower bounds and underestimates. Conclusive comparison of naive and antigen-experienced compartments was prevented by the profiling of bulk unsorted PBMCs. There was a strong correlation between observed TCR beta diversity and the percentage of naive T cells measured by flow cytometry.

Receptors were amplified or captured by 5' RACE. The instrument was an Illumina HiSeq 2500. A second PCR of about 6 to 11 cycles was run with a J-beta primer mix and a sample-barcoded 5' primer. A template-switch 5' adaptor carrying 12 random nucleotides introduced a unique molecular identifier onto each TCR beta cDNA molecule. At least 3 million CDR3-containing paired-end reads were obtained from each sample. All of the RNA was converted into first-strand cDNA using the Mint cDNA synthesis kit, with a TRBC-specific oligonucleotide serving as the primer. After uracil-DNA glycosylase treatment, a first 18-cycle PCR used universal primers M1SS and BC2_uni_R on all cDNA. In the authors' own workflow: Normalization of each sample was performed by random selection of 1 million high-quality reads, each carrying a distinct molecular identifier. Instead of being binned into consensus sequences, reads with shared molecular identifiers were discarded. CDR3 identification, clonotype clustering and error correction used MiTCR with a Q25 quality threshold and the strictest error-elimination algorithm. A nonparametric unseen species model with Euler transformation was used to estimate a lower bound on total TCR beta diversity. The raw public data were reprocessed by TCRdb itself: fastp quality trimming at Q25, MiXCR clonotype calling, in-frame beta chains only. Each CDR3 protein gets just one entry, which takes the most common genes and DNA from the rows behind it. The V and J calls reflect TCRdb's pipeline rather than the authors' work. The sample data list about 380,000 distinct CDR3 sequences, and about 49% of these were observed just once. 51% of the sample is held by the ten biggest clonotypes.

Donors were 40 or so systemically healthy Caucasian individuals from Russia aged roughly 6 to 100 years. Ten milliliters of peripheral blood were drawn from each donor into EDTA-treated Vacutainer tubes. Ficoll-Paque density-gradient centrifugation was used to isolate PBMCs, with at least 7 million obtained per sample. Total RNA was extracted from PBMCs with Trizol reagent, with at least 5.5 micrograms obtained per sample. Naive CD45RAhigh/CD27high T cell percentages were measured by flow cytometry on a PBMC aliquot from every donor. Turning to this clonotype: Its antigen is not yet known. The record has no base qualities; no much larger clone is one base away.

The germline V gene gives CDR1 as MDHEN and CDR2 as SYDVKM. CDR3 length: 12 amino acids, cysteine to phenylalanine. CDR3 DNA is the only sequence kept; it has 36 bases, read in frame from the first base. The trim is 7 bases for V and 4 bases for J, with a gap of 11 bases between the germline ends. The sample taken for sequencing was blood. The chain couples TRBV28 to TRBJ2-7; too little of a D gene remains to name it. This TCR was sampled from a man aged 55 to 70 in good health. The CDR3 reads as follows: CASMGNEYEQYF. The DNA is TGTGCCAGCATGGGTAACGAGTACGAGCAGTACTTC.